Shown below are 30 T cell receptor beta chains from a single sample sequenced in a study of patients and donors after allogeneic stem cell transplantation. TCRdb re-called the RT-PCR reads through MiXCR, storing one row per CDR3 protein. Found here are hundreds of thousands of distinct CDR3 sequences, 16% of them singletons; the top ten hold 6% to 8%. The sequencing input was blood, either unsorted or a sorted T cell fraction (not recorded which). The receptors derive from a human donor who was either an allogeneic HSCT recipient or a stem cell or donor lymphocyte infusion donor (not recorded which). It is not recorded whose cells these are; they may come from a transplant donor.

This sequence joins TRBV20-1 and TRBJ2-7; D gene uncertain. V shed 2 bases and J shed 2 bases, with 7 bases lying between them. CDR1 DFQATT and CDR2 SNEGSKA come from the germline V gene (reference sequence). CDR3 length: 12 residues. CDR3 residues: CSARHDTYEQYF. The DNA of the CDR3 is TGCAGTGCTAGACATGATACCTACGAGCAGTACTTC.

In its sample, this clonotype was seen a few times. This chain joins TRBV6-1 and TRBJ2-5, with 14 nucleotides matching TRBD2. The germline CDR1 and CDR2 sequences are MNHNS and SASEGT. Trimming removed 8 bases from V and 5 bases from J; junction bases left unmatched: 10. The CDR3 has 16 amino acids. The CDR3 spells CASSVGTSGGRETQYF. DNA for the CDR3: TGTGCCAGCTCCGTCGGGACTAGCGGGGGACGGGAGACCCAGTACTTC.

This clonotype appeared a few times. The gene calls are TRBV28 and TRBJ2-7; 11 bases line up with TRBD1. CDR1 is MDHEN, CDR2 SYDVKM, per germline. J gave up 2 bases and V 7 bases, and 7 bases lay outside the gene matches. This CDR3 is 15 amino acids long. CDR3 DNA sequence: TGTGCCAGCAACCCTCCGGGACAGGGGGCCTACGAGCAGTACTTC. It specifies CASNPPGQGAYEQYF.

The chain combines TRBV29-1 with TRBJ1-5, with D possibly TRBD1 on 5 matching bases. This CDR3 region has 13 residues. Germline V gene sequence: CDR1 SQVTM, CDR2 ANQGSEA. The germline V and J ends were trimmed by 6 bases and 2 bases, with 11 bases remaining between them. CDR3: CSVQGVGNQPQHF. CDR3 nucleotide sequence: TGCAGCGTGCAGGGAGTTGGCAATCAGCCCCAGCATTTT.

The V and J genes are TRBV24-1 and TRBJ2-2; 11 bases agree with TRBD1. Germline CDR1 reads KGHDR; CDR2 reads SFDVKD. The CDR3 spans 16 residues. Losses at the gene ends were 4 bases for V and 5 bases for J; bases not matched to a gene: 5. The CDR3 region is CATSDMGQGGTGELFF. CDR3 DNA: TGTGCCACCAGTGACATGGGACAGGGGGGGACCGGGGAGCTGTTTTTT.

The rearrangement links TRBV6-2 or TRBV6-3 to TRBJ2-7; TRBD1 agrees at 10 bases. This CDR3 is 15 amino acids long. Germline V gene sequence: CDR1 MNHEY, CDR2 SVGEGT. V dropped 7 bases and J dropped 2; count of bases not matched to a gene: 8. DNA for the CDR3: TGTGCCAGCAATCCGACAGGGGGCGGAACCTACGAGCAGTACTTC. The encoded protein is CASNPTGGGTYEQYF.

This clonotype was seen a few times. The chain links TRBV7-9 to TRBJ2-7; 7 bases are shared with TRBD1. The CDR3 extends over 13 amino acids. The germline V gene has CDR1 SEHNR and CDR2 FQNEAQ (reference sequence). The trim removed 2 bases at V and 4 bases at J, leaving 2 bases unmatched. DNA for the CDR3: TGTGCCAGCAGCTTACGACAGGGATACGAGCAGTACTTC. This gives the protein CASSLRQGYEQYF.

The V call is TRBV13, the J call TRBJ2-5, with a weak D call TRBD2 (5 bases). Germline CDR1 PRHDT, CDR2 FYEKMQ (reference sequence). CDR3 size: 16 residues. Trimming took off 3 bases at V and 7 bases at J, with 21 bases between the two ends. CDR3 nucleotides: TGTGCCAGCAGCTTTATCAGGTTGGGGAGCCTCTCGACCCAGTACTTC. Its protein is CASSFIRLGSLSTQYF.

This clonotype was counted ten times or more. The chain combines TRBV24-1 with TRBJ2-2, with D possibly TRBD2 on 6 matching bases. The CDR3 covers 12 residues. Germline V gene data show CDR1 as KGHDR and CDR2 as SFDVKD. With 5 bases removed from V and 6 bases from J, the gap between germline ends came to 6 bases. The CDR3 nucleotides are TGTGCCACCAGTGGGGGGGCCGGGGAGCTGTTTTTT. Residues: CATSGGAGELFF.

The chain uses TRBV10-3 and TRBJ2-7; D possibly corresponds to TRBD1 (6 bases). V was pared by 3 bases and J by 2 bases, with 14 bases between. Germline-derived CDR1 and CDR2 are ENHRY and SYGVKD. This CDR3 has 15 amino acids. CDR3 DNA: TGTGCCATCAGTGAACCTGGGGGCATCACCTACGAGCAGTACTTC. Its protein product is CAISEPGGITYEQYF.

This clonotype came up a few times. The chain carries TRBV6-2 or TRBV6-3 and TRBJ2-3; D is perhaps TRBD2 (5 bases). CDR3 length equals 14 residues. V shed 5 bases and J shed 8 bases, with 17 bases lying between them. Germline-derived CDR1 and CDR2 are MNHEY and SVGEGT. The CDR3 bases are TGTGCCAGCAGTCCCCGCCCCAGCGAGGGTACGCAGTATTTT. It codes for CASSPRPSEGTQYF.

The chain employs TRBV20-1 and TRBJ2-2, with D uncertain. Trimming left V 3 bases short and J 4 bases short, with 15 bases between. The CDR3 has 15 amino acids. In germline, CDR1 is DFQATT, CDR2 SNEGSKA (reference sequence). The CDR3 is CSARTPGMSTGELFF. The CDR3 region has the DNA TGCAGTGCTAGGACACCTGGAATGAGCACCGGGGAGCTGTTTTTT.

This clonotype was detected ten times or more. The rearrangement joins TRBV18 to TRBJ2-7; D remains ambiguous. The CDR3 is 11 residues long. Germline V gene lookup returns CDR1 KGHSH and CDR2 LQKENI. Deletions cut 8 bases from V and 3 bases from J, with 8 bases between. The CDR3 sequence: CASSPGYEQYF. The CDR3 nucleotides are TGTGCCAGCAGCCCCGGCTACGAGCAGTACTTC.

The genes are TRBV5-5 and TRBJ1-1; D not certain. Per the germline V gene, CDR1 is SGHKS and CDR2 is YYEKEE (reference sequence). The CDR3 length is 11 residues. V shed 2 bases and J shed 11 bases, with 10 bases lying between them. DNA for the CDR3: TGTGCCAGCAGCTTTGGGGTCGCTGCTTTCTTT. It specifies CASSFGVAAFF.

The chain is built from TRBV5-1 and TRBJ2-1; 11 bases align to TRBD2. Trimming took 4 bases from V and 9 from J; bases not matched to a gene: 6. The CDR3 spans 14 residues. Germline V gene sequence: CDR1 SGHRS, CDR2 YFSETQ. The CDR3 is CASSTLAGDLEQFF. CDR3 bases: TGCGCCAGCAGCACACTAGCGGGAGATCTTGAGCAGTTCTTC.

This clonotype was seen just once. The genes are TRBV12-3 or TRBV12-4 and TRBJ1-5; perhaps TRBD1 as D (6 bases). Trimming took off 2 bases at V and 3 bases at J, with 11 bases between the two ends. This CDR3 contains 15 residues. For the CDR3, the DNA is TGTGCCAGCAGTTTAAAGGGACATAACAATCAGCCCCAGCATTTT. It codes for CASSLKGHNNQPQHF.

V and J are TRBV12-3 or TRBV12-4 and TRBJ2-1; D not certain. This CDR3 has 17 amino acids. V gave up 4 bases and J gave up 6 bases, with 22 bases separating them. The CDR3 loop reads CASSYHAGLVGSNEQFF. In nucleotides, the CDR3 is TGTGCCAGCAGTTATCACGCCGGATTGGTTGGGTCCAATGAGCAGTTCTTC.

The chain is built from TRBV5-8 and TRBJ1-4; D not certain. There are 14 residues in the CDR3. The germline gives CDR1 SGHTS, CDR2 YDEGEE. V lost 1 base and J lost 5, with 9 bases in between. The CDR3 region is CASSLIVGNEKLFF. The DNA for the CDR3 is TGTGCCAGCAGCTTGATTGTGGGAAATGAAAAACTGTTTTTT.

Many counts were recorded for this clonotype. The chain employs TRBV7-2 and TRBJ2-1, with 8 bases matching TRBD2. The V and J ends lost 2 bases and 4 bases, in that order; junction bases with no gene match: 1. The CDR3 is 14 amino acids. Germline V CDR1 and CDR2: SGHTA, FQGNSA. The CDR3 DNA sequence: TGTGCCAGCAGCTTAACTAGCGGATACAATGAGCAGTTCTTC. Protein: CASSLTSGYNEQFF.

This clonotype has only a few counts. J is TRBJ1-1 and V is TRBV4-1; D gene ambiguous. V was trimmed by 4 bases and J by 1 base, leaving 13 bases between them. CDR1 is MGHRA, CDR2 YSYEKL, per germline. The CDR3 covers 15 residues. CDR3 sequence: CASSPHGPWNTEAFF. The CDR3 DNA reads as TGCGCCAGCAGCCCTCACGGTCCCTGGAACACTGAAGCTTTCTTT.

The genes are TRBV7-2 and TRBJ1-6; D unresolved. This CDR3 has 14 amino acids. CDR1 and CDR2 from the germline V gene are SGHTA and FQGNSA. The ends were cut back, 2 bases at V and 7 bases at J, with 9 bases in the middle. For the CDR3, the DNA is TGTGCCAGCAGCTTACTTGGGGAAAATTCACCCCTCCACTTT. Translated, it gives CASSLLGENSPLHF.

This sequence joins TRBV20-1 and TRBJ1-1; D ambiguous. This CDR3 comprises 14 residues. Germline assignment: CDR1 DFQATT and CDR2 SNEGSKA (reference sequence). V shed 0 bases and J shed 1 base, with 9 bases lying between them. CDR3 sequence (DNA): TGCAGTGCTAGAGATGTGCAGGAGAACACTGAAGCTTTCTTT. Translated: CSARDVQENTEAFF.

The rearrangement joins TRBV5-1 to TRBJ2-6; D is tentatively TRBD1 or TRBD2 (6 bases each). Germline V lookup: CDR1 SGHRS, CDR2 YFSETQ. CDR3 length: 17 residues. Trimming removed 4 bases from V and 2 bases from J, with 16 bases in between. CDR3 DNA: TGCGCCAGCAGCCCGTCGGAGGGGGTTCCTGGGGCCAACGTCCTGACTTTC. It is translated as CASSPSEGVPGANVLTF.

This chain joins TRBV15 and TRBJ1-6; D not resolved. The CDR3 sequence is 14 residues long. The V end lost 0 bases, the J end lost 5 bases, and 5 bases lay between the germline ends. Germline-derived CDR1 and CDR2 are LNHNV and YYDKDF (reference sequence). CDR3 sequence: CATSRDLDNSPLHF. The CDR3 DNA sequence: TGTGCCACCAGCAGAGATCTCGATAATTCACCCCTCCACTTT.

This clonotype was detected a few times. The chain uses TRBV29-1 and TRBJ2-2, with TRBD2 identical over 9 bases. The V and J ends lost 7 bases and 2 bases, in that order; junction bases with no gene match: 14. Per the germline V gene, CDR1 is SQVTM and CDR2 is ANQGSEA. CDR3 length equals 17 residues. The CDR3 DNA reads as TGCAGCGCCAAAGCCCGCGGGGGGGGATTTAACACCGGGGAGCTGTTTTTT. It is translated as CSAKARGGGFNTGELFF.

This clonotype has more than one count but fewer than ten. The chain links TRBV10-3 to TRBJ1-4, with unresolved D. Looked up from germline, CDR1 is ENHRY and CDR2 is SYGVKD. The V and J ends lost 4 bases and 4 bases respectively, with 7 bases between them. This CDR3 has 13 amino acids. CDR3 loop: CAISGKVNEKLFF. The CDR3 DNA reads TGTGCCATCAGTGGCAAAGTTAATGAAAAACTGTTTTTT.

CDR3 sequence (DNA): TGTGCCAGCAGTTACCAAGCGAGCGGCCTTACCGGTAATGAGCAGTTCTTC. It codes for CASSYQASGLTGNEQFF. The genes are TRBV6-5 and TRBJ2-1; perhaps TRBD2 as D (5 bases). CDR3 length: 17 amino acids. V lost 2 bases and J lost 7, with 21 bases in between. Germline V CDR1 and CDR2: MNHEY, SVGAGI.

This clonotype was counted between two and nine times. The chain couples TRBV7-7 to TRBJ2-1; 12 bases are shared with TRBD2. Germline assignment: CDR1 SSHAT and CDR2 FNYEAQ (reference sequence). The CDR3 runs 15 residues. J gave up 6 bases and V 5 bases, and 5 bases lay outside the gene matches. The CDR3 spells CASSQLAGGGNEQFF. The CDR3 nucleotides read TGTGCCAGCAGCCAACTAGCGGGAGGAGGCAATGAGCAGTTCTTC. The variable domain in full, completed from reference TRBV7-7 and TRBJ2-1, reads GAGVSQSPRYKVTKRGQDVTLRCDPISSHATLYWYQQALGQGPEFLTYFNYEAQPDKSGLPSDRFSAERPEGSISTLTIQRTEQRDSAMYRCASSQLAGGGNEQFFGPGTRLTVL.

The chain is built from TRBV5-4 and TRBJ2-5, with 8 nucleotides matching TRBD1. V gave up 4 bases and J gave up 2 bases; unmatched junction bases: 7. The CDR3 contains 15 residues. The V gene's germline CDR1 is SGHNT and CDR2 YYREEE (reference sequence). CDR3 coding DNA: TGTGCCAGCAGCCTAGGACAGGGCCGACAAGAGACCCAGTACTTC. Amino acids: CASSLGQGRQETQYF. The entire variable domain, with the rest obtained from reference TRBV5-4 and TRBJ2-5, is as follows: ETGVTQSPTHLIKTRGQQVTLRCSSQSGHNTVSWYQQALGQGPQFIFQYYREEENGRGNFPPRFSGLQFPNYSSELNVNALELDDSALYLCASSLGQGRQETQYFGPGTRLLVL.

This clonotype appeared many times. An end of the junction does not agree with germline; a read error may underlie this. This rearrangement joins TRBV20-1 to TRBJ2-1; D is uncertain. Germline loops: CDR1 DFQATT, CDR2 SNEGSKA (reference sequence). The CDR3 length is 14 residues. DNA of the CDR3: TGCAGTGCTCGAGATAGGGAATCCTACAATGAGCAGTTCTTC. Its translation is CSARDRESYNEQFF.